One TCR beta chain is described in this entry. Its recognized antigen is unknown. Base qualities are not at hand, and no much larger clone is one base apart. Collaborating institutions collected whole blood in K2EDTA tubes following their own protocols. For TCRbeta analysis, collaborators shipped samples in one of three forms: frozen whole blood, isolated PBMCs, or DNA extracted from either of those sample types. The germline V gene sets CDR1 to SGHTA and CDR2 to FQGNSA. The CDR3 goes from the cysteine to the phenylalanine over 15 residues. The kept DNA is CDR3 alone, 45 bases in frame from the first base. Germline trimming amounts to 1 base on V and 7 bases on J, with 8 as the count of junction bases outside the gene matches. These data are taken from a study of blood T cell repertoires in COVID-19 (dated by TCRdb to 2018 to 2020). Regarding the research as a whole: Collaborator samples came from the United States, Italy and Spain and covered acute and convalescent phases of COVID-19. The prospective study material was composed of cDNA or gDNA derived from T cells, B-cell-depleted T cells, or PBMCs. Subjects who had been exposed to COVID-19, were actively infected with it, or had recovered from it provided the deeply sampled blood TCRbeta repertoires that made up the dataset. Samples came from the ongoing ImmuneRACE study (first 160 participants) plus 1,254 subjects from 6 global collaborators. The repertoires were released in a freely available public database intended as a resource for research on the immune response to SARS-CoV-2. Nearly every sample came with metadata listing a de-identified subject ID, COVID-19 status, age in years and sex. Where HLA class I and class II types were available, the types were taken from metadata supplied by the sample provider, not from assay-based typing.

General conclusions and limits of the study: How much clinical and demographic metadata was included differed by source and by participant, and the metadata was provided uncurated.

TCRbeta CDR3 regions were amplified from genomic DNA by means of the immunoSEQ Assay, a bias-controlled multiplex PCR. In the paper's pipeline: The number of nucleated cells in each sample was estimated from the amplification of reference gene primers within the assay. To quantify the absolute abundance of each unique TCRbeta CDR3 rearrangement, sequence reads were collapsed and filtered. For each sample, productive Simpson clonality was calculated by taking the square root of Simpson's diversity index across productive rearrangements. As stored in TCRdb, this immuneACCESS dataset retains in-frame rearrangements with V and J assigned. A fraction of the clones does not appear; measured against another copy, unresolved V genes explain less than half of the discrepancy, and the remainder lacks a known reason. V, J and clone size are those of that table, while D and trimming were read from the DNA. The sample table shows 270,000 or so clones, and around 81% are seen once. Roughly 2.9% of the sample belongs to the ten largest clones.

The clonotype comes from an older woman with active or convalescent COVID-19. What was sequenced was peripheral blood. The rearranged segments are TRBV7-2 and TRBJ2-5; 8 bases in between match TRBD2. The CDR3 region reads CASSLEAGAFGTQYF. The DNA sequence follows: TGTGCCAGCAGCTTAGAAGCGGGGGCCTTTGGGACCCAGTACTTC. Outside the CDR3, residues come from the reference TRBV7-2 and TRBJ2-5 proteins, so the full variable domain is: GAGVSQSPSNKVTEKGKDVELRCDPISGHTALYWYRQSLGQGLEFLIYFQGNSAPDKSGLPSDRFSAERTGGSVSTLTIQRTQQEDSAVYLCASSLEAGAFGTQYFGPGTRLLVL.